One and the same sample provided the 13 T cell receptor beta chains below, sequenced in a study of blood T cell repertoires in COVID-19. Libraries were prepared by immunoSEQ multiplex PCR; TCRdb keeps only in-frame clonotypes and omits some of them. The sample carries about 140,000 clones, approximately 85% recorded once. Sequenced: peripheral blood. The receptors were gathered from a man aged 45-65 years with acute or convalescent COVID-19.

This chain links TRBV10-2 with TRBJ2-7; 7 nucleotides align to TRBD2. There are 15 residues in the CDR3. V dropped 1 base and J dropped 0; count of bases not matched to a gene: 3. CDR1 and CDR2 (germline): WSHSY, SAAADI. The CDR3 region has the DNA TGCGCCAGCAGTGAGTGGGCTAGCGGCTCCTACGAGCAGTACTTC. Its translation: CASSEWASGSYEQYF.

V and J are TRBV28 and TRBJ2-3; no firm D call. The germline V gene encodes CDR1 MDHEN and CDR2 SYDVKM. The CDR3 consists of 12 residues. Between the trimmed V and J ends, which lost 3 bases and 4 bases, there was a span of 5 bases. CDR3 amino acids: CASSFLSDTQYF. The DNA for the CDR3 is TGTGCCAGCAGTTTCCTCTCAGATACGCAGTATTTT. Filled out from reference TRBV28 and TRBJ2-3, the complete variable domain reads DVKVTQSSRYLVKRTGEKVFLECVQDMDHENMFWYRQDPGLGLRLIYFSYDVKMKEKGDIPEGYSVSREKKERFSLILESASTNQTSMYLCASSFLSDTQYFGPGTRLTVL.

The chain uses TRBV7-2 and TRBJ1-4, with a weak D call TRBD1 (5 bases). Looked up from germline, CDR1 is SGHTA and CDR2 is FQGNSA. Trimming removed 3 bases at V and 0 bases at J, with 8 bases between. CDR3 size: 15 residues. The DNA of the CDR3 is TGTGCCAGCAGCTTCTCGACAGCAACTAATGAAAAACTGTTTTTT. It encodes CASSFSTATNEKLFF.

The chain carries TRBV7-3 and TRBJ2-1; 11 bases match TRBD1. V shed 5 bases and J 4 bases; nucleotides not matched to a gene: 7. Per germline, CDR1 SGHTA and CDR2 FQGTGA. CDR3 length: 16 amino acids. Here the CDR3 reads CASSPSGTGGYNEQFF. The CDR3 DNA is TGTGCCAGCAGCCCTTCCGGGACAGGGGGTTACAATGAGCAGTTCTTC.

This chain joins TRBV3-1 (or the pseudogene TRBV3-2) and TRBJ2-7; the match to TRBD1 covers 8 bases. Germline assignment: CDR1 LGHDT and CDR2 YNNKEL (reference sequence). The CDR3 totals 15 residues. J lost 2 bases, V lost 4 bases, and 7 bases had no gene match. The CDR3 DNA follows: TGTGCCAGCAGCCGAACCGGGACAGGCCCCTACGAGCAGTACTTC. It specifies CASSRTGTGPYEQYF.

This chain links TRBV10-3 with TRBJ2-3; TRBD1 matches at 8 bases. The germline CDR1 and CDR2 sequences are ENHRY and SYGVKD. The CDR3 covers 14 residues. With V trimmed by 9 bases and J by 3 bases, 8 bases remained unmatched. CDR3 sequence: CAIQGQGGTDTQYF. As DNA, the CDR3 is TGTGCCATTCAAGGACAGGGAGGAACAGATACGCAGTATTTT.

The chain uses TRBV19 and TRBJ1-6; no definite D call. This CDR3 is 17 amino acids long. The ends were cut back, 1 base at V and 4 bases at J, with 14 bases in the middle. Germline-derived CDR1 and CDR2 are LNHDA and SQIVND (reference sequence). The CDR3 here is CASSIARGSAYNSPLHF. DNA for the CDR3: TGTGCCAGTAGTATAGCGCGCGGGTCGGCTTATAATTCACCCCTCCACTTT.

The chain combines TRBV6-8 with TRBJ1-3, with D unclear. The germline V and J ends were trimmed by 4 bases and 5 bases, with 24 bases remaining between them. Germline loops: CDR1 MNHGY, CDR2 SAAAGT. This CDR3 is 18 amino acids long. CDR3 in amino acids: CASSSTPPRDKNRNTIYF. CDR3 nucleotide sequence: TGTGCCAGCAGTTCTACTCCCCCACGAGACAAAAACAGAAACACCATATATTTT.

The rearrangement joins TRBV24-1 to TRBJ1-2, with TRBD1 as a possible D gene (5 bases). The V and J ends lost 9 bases and 8 bases respectively, with 15 bases between them. The germline CDR1 and CDR2 sequences are KGHDR and SFDVKD. The CDR3 totals 12 residues. The CDR3, as DNA: TGTGCCACCGGCCAGGGCCCTATGGGCTACACCTTC. This translates into CATGQGPMGYTF.

The chain has TRBV15 and TRBJ1-2, with 8 bases matching TRBD1. Germline CDR1 and CDR2: LNHNV and YYDKDF (reference sequence). Germline trimming cut 3 bases from V and 6 bases from J; bases unmatched to any gene: 6. There are 14 residues in the CDR3. The CDR3 loop reads CATSSDDRGHGYTF. The CDR3 DNA sequence: TGTGCCACCAGCAGCGACGACAGGGGACATGGCTACACCTTC. Together with reference TRBV15 and TRBJ1-2, the CDR3 gives the full variable domain: DAMVIQNPRYQVTQFGKPVTLSCSQTLNHNVMYWYQQKSSQAPKLLFHYYDKDFNNEADTPDNFQSRRPNTSFCFLDIRSPGLGDTAMYLCATSSDDRGHGYTFGSGTRLTVV.

The genes are TRBV15 and TRBJ2-7, with 11 bases identical to TRBD2. V lost 3 bases to trimming and J lost 6 bases; unmatched junction nucleotides: 7. This CDR3 region has 15 residues. CDR1 is LNHNV, CDR2 YYDKDF, per germline (reference sequence). CDR3 sequence (DNA): TGTGCCACCAGCAGGTCCGGGACTAGCGGTTTCGAGCAGTACTTC. Protein: CATSRSGTSGFEQYF.

This chain links TRBV28 with TRBJ2-7, with D possibly matching TRBD2 (6 bases). Germline values: CDR1 MDHEN, CDR2 SYDVKM. The V end lost 6 bases, the J end lost 4 bases, and 22 bases lay between the germline ends. The CDR3 consists of 16 residues. This CDR3 is CASRPHIGSPKYEQYF. CDR3 sequence (DNA): TGTGCCAGCAGGCCCCACATCGGGAGCCCCAAATACGAGCAGTACTTC.

The chain carries TRBV10-3 and TRBJ2-1; 10 bases fit TRBD1. V lost 3 bases, J lost 4 bases, and 9 bases stayed unmatched. This CDR3 spans 17 amino acids. Germline V gives CDR1 ENHRY, CDR2 SYGVKD. The CDR3 DNA is TGTGCCATCAGTGATCCTCCGGGACAGGGGTTATACAATGAGCAGTTCTTC. It encodes CAISDPPGQGLYNEQFF.